Shown below are 32 T cell receptor beta chains from a single sample sequenced in a study of Ad26.COV2.S vaccination and SARS-CoV-2 variants. As for treatment: 15 to 20 received Ad26.COV2.S at low or high dose, single or two shots; about 5 received placebo; per-sample allocation not given. Collection of the samples took place on day 63 after the first injection of vaccine or placebo. The protocol was immunoSEQ multiplex PCR, while the TCRdb copy is restricted to in-frame clones and leaves out a portion. Of under 550,000 clones in the sample, more than 80% are singletons; the top ten hold 12%. This specimen was peripheral blood, taken in a trial of Ad26.COV2.S vaccine versus placebo. The receptor set was obtained from a person aged 18-60 years who received the Ad26.COV2.S COVID-19 vaccine or a placebo.

The V gene is TRBV7-6, the J gene TRBJ1-1; no firm D call. V was shortened by 1 base and J by 1 base, with 10 bases between the two germline ends. The CDR3 extends over 15 amino acids. The V gene's germline CDR1 is SGHVS and CDR2 FNYEAQ. The CDR3 sequence is CASSLDGGPNTEAFF. CDR3 bases: TGTGCCAGCAGCTTAGACGGTGGACCGAACACTGAAGCTTTCTTT.

The CDR3 nucleotides read TGTGCCAGCAGCCAAGAGGTCTGGTACCACAATGAGCAGTTCTTC. This codes for CASSQEVWYHNEQFF. V is TRBV14 and J is TRBJ2-1; D remains unclear. Trimming took 0 bases from V and 5 from J, leaving 11 bases between them. Germline CDR1 SGHDN, CDR2 FVKESK. The CDR3 covers 15 residues.

This clone showed up just a few times. The rearrangement joins TRBV18 to TRBJ2-2; D not certain. The CDR3 length is 14 residues. Trimming left V 6 bases short and J 2 bases short, with 10 bases between. Germline V gives CDR1 KGHSH, CDR2 LQKENI. In DNA, the CDR3 is TGTGCCAGCTCCCCGCAGAGAAACACCGGGGAGCTGTTTTTT. Protein sequence: CASSPQRNTGELFF.

The chain employs TRBV6-5 and TRBJ2-7, with D possibly being TRBD1 or TRBD2 (6 bases each). This CDR3 has 15 residues. From germline, CDR1 is MNHEY and CDR2 SVGAGI. With 2 bases removed from V and 2 bases from J, the gap between germline ends came to 13 bases. The CDR3 DNA sequence: TGTGCCAGCAGTTACGCGGCAGGGGAGGCCTACGAGCAGTACTTC. This codes for CASSYAAGEAYEQYF.

J is TRBJ1-6 and V is TRBV6-5, with D possibly matching TRBD1 (5 bases). V dropped 0 bases and J dropped 8 bases, with 14 bases sitting between them. From germline, CDR1 is MNHEY and CDR2 SVGAGI. The CDR3 is made up of 16 amino acids. The CDR3 reads CASSYSMGRVDSPLHF. In DNA form, the CDR3 reads TGTGCCAGCAGTTACTCGATGGGCAGGGTGGATTCACCCCTCCACTTT.

The V gene is TRBV6-5, the J gene TRBJ1-1, with TRBD1 as a possible D gene (6 bases). This CDR3 is built from 14 residues. Per germline, CDR1 MNHEY and CDR2 SVGAGI. V was trimmed by 8 bases and J by 3 bases, leaving 16 bases between them. In DNA form, the CDR3 reads TGTGCCAGCCGATGGGCAGGGGCGGACACTGAAGCTTTCTTT. Encoded protein: CASRWAGADTEAFF.

The chain carries TRBV12-3 or TRBV12-4 and TRBJ1-3, with a tentative D call TRBD1 (5 bases). The CDR3 consists of 13 residues. V was clipped by 6 bases and J by 0 bases, with 6 bases between them. The CDR3 spells CASRDNSGNTIYF. Here the CDR3 DNA reads TGTGCCAGCAGGGACAACTCTGGAAACACCATATATTTT.

The rearrangement uses TRBV6-4 and TRBJ2-7; 8 bases are a match to TRBD1. Germline V lookup: CDR1 MRHNA, CDR2 SNTAGT. Trimming at V came to 3 bases and at J to 6 bases, leaving 13 bases not matched to a gene. The CDR3 has 16 residues. The CDR3 region has the DNA TGTGCCAGCAGTGAATTCCAGGGACAGGTTGTATGCGAGCAGTACTTC. Amino acid sequence: CASSEFQGQVVCEQYF.

J is TRBJ1-1 and V is TRBV28; 9 nucleotides agree with TRBD1. Trimming removed 3 bases from V and 0 bases from J; junction bases left unmatched: 5. The CDR3 has 16 residues. Per the germline V gene, CDR1 is MDHEN and CDR2 is SYDVKM. This CDR3 is CASSFPGTGLNTEAFF. The CDR3, as DNA: TGTGCCAGCAGTTTCCCCGGGACAGGGTTGAACACTGAAGCTTTCTTT.

The table lists this clone with a few counts. The genes are TRBV7-6 and TRBJ1-5; weak D call: TRBD1 (5 bases). The V and J ends lost 4 bases and 6 bases respectively, with 16 bases between them. This CDR3 has 15 residues. Per germline, CDR1 SGHVS and CDR2 FNYEAQ. The CDR3 loop is CASSSKTARGQPQHF. CDR3 in DNA: TGTGCCAGCAGCTCTAAGACAGCTCGTGGTCAGCCCCAGCATTTT.

The CDR3 bases are TGTGCCACCAGCAGAGAAGGTGTTGGGGGCCCTGGGGATGAGCAGTTCTTC. This sequence encodes CATSREGVGGPGDEQFF. The chain recombines TRBV15 with TRBJ2-1, with D perhaps matching TRBD1 (6 bases). This CDR3 is built from 17 residues. V was shortened by 0 bases and J by 8 bases, with 20 bases between the two germline ends. From germline, CDR1 is LNHNV and CDR2 YYDKDF (reference sequence).

CDR3 nucleotide sequence: TGTGCCAGCAGCCGACCTCCTAGCGGGAGTATGGCAGATACGCAGTATTTT. Amino acids: CASSRPPSGSMADTQYF. The chain has TRBV3-1 (or the pseudogene TRBV3-2) and TRBJ2-3; 10 positions match TRBD2. The CDR3 has 17 amino acids. Germline CDR1 is LGHDT and CDR2 is YNNKEL (reference sequence). The V and J ends lost 4 bases and 4 bases, in that order; junction bases with no gene match: 11.

This chain joins TRBV10-3 and TRBJ2-7, with D tentatively TRBD1 or TRBD2 (5 bases each). Germline V gene sequence: CDR1 ENHRY, CDR2 SYGVKD. V lost 8 bases and J lost 3, with 11 bases in between. The length of the CDR3 is 12 residues. The CDR3 loop is CAIGAGGYEQYF. DNA for the CDR3: TGTGCCATCGGGGCGGGCGGCTACGAGCAGTACTTC.

The rearrangement uses TRBV7-2 and TRBJ2-2; D call uncertain. The CDR3 runs 14 residues. Between the trimmed V and J ends, which lost 5 bases and 1 base, there was a span of 8 bases. Germline assignment: CDR1 SGHTA and CDR2 FQGNSA. The CDR3 DNA is TGTGCCAGCAGCCCCCACTGGAACACCGGGGAGCTGTTTTTT. It is translated as CASSPHWNTGELFF.

J is TRBJ2-3 and V is TRBV19, with TRBD1 identical over 12 bases. Germline lookup yields CDR1 LNHDA and CDR2 SQIVND (reference sequence). This CDR3 is built from 15 residues. With 6 bases clipped from V and 6 bases from J, the junction kept 7 bases outside the gene matches. The CDR3 nucleotides read TGTGCCAGTAGACCAGGGACAGGGGGCATGGATACGCAGTATTTT. Translated: CASRPGTGGMDTQYF.

The V call is TRBV14, the J call TRBJ2-5, with D possibly matching TRBD2 (6 bases). Germline loops: CDR1 SGHDN, CDR2 FVKESK. The CDR3 extends over 16 amino acids. Between the trimmed V and J ends, which lost 0 bases and 2 bases, there was a span of 13 bases. The CDR3 DNA reads TGTGCCAGCAGCCAAGAGGAGGGTACGGCTCAAGAGACCCAGTACTTC. Its protein is CASSQEEGTAQETQYF.

V usage is TRBV7-9 and J usage is TRBJ2-4; D is ambiguous. Germline-derived CDR1 and CDR2 are SEHNR and FQNEAQ (reference sequence). V was cut by 8 bases and J by 5 bases, with 13 bases left in between. CDR3 length: 13 residues. CDR3 in amino acids: CASRRASENIQYF. The CDR3 DNA reads as TGTGCCAGCCGCCGGGCGAGCGAAAACATTCAGTACTTC.

This chain uses TRBV4-3 with TRBJ1-2; TRBD1 is a possible D gene (5 bases). V was shortened by 5 bases and J by 4 bases, with 17 bases between the two germline ends. Germline loops: CDR1 LGHNA, CDR2 YSLEER. The CDR3 is 15 amino acids. This chain's CDR3 is CASSDGLQTVYGYTF. The DNA for the CDR3 is TGCGCCAGCAGCGACGGTCTGCAGACAGTCTATGGCTACACCTTC.

This chain uses TRBV2 with TRBJ1-2; no clear D. The CDR3 covers 14 residues. V was cut by 7 bases and J by 4 bases, with 16 bases left in between. CDR1 is SNHLY, CDR2 FYNNEI, per germline. CDR3 DNA: TGTGCCAGCACCATACTTCCGTCGGGCTATGGCTACACCTTC. This encodes CASTILPSGYGYTF.

The rearrangement links TRBV19 to TRBJ2-3; D remains unclear. The CDR3 sequence is 14 residues long. CDR1 is LNHDA, CDR2 SQIVND, per germline (reference sequence). Between the trimmed V and J ends, which lost 5 bases and 4 bases, there was a span of 13 bases. CDR3 DNA: TGTGCCAGTAGTCCGAGACATAGCTCAGATACGCAGTATTTT. Translation: CASSPRHSSDTQYF.

The rearrangement links TRBV4-1 to TRBJ1-2, with TRBD1 as a possible D gene (5 bases). V was cut by 3 bases and J by 4 bases, with 6 bases left in between. Germline V gene lookup returns CDR1 MGHRA and CDR2 YSYEKL. CDR3 size: 12 residues. CDR3 bases: TGCGCCAGCAGCCAGGGACTCTATGGCTACACCTTC. This codes for CASSQGLYGYTF.

The chain joins TRBV15 to TRBJ2-2, with 7 nucleotides matching TRBD1. This CDR3 is 15 amino acids long. From germline, CDR1 is LNHNV and CDR2 YYDKDF (reference sequence). V was clipped by 9 bases and J by 5 bases; unmatched bases: 12. CDR3 amino acids: CATGAPGTATGELFF. CDR3 nucleotides: TGTGCCACAGGGGCCCCCGGGACAGCGACCGGGGAGCTGTTTTTT.

The V and J genes are TRBV9 and TRBJ1-4; the D is unclear. Per the germline V gene, CDR1 is SGDLS and CDR2 is YYNGEE. The ends were cut back, 0 bases at V and 2 bases at J, with 8 bases in the middle. This CDR3 has 15 amino acids. The CDR3 DNA is TGTGCCAGCAGCGTAGCTCCAGGTACTAATGAAAAACTGTTTTTT. As protein: CASSVAPGTNEKLFF.

The chain recombines TRBV19 with TRBJ2-3, with a weak D call TRBD1 (5 bases). V dropped 4 bases and J dropped 2 bases, with 10 bases sitting between them. Germline values: CDR1 LNHDA, CDR2 SQIVND (reference sequence). This CDR3 is built from 14 residues. The CDR3 loop reads CASSRGGATDTQYF. The CDR3 DNA sequence: TGTGCCAGTAGTAGGGGCGGAGCCACAGATACGCAGTATTTT.

The genes are TRBV18 and TRBJ1-1, with D possibly matching TRBD1 (6 bases). The CDR3 has 15 residues. CDR1 is KGHSH, CDR2 LQKENI, per germline. The V and J ends lost 5 bases and 3 bases respectively, with 16 bases between them. This chain's CDR3 is CASSSIAGVDTEAFF. The DNA for the CDR3 is TGTGCCAGCTCAAGCATCGCAGGGGTGGACACTGAAGCTTTCTTT. Full variable domain (rest looked up from reference TRBV18 and TRBJ1-1): NAGVMQNPRHLVRRRGQEARLRCSPMKGHSHVYWYRQLPEEGLKFMVYLQKENIIDESGMPKERFSAEFPKEGPSILRIQQVVRGDSAAYFCASSSIAGVDTEAFFGQGTRLTVV.

The chain uses TRBV24-1 and TRBJ2-2; D gene uncertain. CDR3 length: 16 residues. V was pared by 0 bases and J by 3 bases, with 10 bases between. CDR1 and CDR2 from the germline V gene are KGHDR and SFDVKD. The CDR3 sequence is CATSDLDTLYTGELFF. The CDR3 bases are TGTGCCACCAGTGATTTGGACACCCTTTACACCGGGGAGCTGTTTTTT.

The rearrangement links TRBV18 to TRBJ1-1; D unclear. The CDR3 is 13 residues long. Trimming shortened V by 8 bases and J by 3 bases, and 13 bases separated the two germline ends. Germline assignment: CDR1 KGHSH and CDR2 LQKENI. CDR3 amino acids: CASKGSRDTEAFF. CDR3 coding DNA: TGTGCCAGCAAGGGCAGTCGGGACACTGAAGCTTTCTTT.

In this sample, this clone turned up once. V gene TRBV7-9 combines with J gene TRBJ2-7; 9 nucleotides align to TRBD1. Trimming cost V 5 bases and J 0 bases; bases outside gene matches: 5. Looked up from germline, CDR1 is SEHNR and CDR2 is FQNEAQ (reference sequence). The length of the CDR3 is 15 residues. CDR3 protein: CASSLGQGHSYEQYF. The CDR3 region has the DNA TGTGCCAGCAGCCTGGGACAGGGCCACTCCTACGAGCAGTACTTC.

In DNA, the CDR3 is TGCGCCAGCAGCCGGGGACAGGAAGCTTTCTTT. It specifies CASSRGQEAFF. The chain links TRBV5-1 to TRBJ1-1; 7 nucleotides match TRBD1. The V segment lost 4 bases and the J segment 8 bases; nucleotides outside the gene matches: 2. CDR3 length equals 11 residues. Germline values: CDR1 SGHRS, CDR2 YFSETQ. The full variable domain, completed using reference TRBV5-1 and TRBJ1-1, is KAGVTQTPRYLIKTRGQQVTLSCSPISGHRSVSWYQQTPGQGLQFLFEYFSETQRNKGNFPGRFSGRQFSNSRSEMNVSTLELGDSALYLCASSRGQEAFFGQGTRLTVV.

The chain employs TRBV6-6 and TRBJ1-4, with D perhaps TRBD1 (5 bases). This CDR3 region has 16 residues. Germline V gene lookup returns CDR1 MNHNY and CDR2 SVGAGI (reference sequence). Trimming left V 0 bases short and J 7 bases short, with 15 bases between. The CDR3 loop is CASSYSGGGYFEKLFF. The DNA of the CDR3 is TGTGCCAGCAGTTACTCGGGTGGGGGATATTTTGAAAAACTGTTTTTT.

This clone was seen a few times. The gene calls are TRBV6-5 and TRBJ2-3, with unresolved D. Germline lookup yields CDR1 MNHEY and CDR2 SVGAGI. This CDR3 has 13 residues. Trimming removed 0 bases from V and 5 bases from J, with 6 bases in between. This CDR3 reads CASSYSNGDTQYF. In nucleotides, the CDR3 is TGTGCCAGCAGTTACTCGAATGGAGATACGCAGTATTTT.

The rearrangement links TRBV4-3 to TRBJ1-4; no clear D. CDR3 length equals 15 residues. Germline V gene sequence: CDR1 LGHNA, CDR2 YSLEER. V was cut by 0 bases and J by 7 bases, with 12 bases left in between. The DNA of the CDR3 is TGCGCCAGCAGCCAAGATGAGGGTGCTAGTGAAAAACTGTTTTTT. Translated: CASSQDEGASEKLFF.